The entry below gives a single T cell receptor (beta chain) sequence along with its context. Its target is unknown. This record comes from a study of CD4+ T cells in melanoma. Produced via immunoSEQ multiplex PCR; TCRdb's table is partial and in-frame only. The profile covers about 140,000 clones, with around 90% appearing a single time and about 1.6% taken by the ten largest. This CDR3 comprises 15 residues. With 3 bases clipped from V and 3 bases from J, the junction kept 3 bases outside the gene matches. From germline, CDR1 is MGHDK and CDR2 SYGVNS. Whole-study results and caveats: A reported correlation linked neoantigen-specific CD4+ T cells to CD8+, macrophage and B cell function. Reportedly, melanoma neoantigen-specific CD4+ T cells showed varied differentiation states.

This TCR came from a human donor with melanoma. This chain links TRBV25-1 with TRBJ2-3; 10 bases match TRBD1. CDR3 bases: TGTGCCAGCAGTGATCGGACAGGGGGTACAGATACGCAGTATTTT. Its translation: CASSDRTGGTDTQYF. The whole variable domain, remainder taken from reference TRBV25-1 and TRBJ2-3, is EADIYQTPRYLVIGTGKKITLECSQTMGHDKMYWYQQDPGMELHLIHYSYGVNSTEKGDLSSESTVSRIRTEHFPLTLESARPSHTSQYLCASSDRTGGTDTQYFGPGTRLTVL.